Listed here is a single T cell receptor (beta chain). Its antigen is as yet unknown. This record comes from a study of cytomegalovirus exposure and HLA in healthy donors. Some clones are missing from TCRdb's copy, which holds only in-frame ones; the method was immunoSEQ multiplex PCR. The profile shows over 200,000 clones, around 90% of them singletons. Overall study results and limits: Generally TCR sequences proved uncommon, though certain public TCRs appeared in numerous donors. A classifier reportedly called cytomegalovirus status with high sensitivity and specificity.

The CDR3 sequence is 15 residues long. Germline lookup yields CDR1 MNHNS and CDR2 SASEGT. Trimming took 1 base from V and 2 from J, leaving 9 bases between them. The V and J genes are TRBV6-1 and TRBJ2-1; D unresolved. The receptor comes from a woman aged 18 to 35 in good health and CMV-seronegative. The sequencing sample was made of PBMCs. The CDR3 DNA reads TGTGCCAGCAGTGAAGTCATTTCAGCCTACAATGAGCAGTTCTTC. This encodes CASSEVISAYNEQFF.